The clone carrying this T cell receptor beta chain was seen a few times. In the source study's methods: Amplification from reference gene primers served as the basis for estimated nucleated cell counts. Here immunoSEQ multiplex PCR was the method, and the copy in TCRdb shows in-frame clones only, minus some. The V and J calls and clone size come from that table; D and trimming were worked out from the DNA. The sample lists around 80,000 clones, over 80% occurring once. The data were obtained in a study of blood T cell repertoires in COVID-19. Overall study context: Sites in the United States, Italy and Spain provided acute and convalescent COVID-19 samples. PBMCs, B-cell-depleted T cells, or T cells provided the cDNA or gDNA that made up the material.

This TCR came from a human donor in a cohort sampled during active COVID-19. Sequenced input: peripheral blood.

Here the CDR3 DNA reads TGTGCCAGTAACCCGGGCCGGGGGTCGTTGGGCTATGGCTACACCTTC. Translated, it gives CASNPGRGSLGYGYTF. The V call is TRBV19, the J call TRBJ1-2, with D perhaps matching TRBD1 (5 bases). Germline V gene lookup returns CDR1 LNHDA and CDR2 SQIVND (reference sequence). V dropped 7 bases and J dropped 4 bases, with 22 bases sitting between them. CDR3 length: 16 residues.